The present entry profiles one TCR beta chain with its context. The antigen is not known. Germline values: CDR1 SGHDT, CDR2 YYEEEE. The length of the CDR3 is 12 residues. V lost 0 bases to trimming and J lost 7 bases, with 7 bases between them. These data originate in a study of cytomegalovirus exposure and HLA in healthy donors. General study results and limits: For TCR beta chains, V- and J-gene trimming was later linked to a missense DCLRE1C variant.

Primers: 60 Vbeta forward and 13 Jbeta reverse. Repertoires were generated with immunoSEQ multiplex PCR, while TCRdb's copy carries only in-frame clones and drops some. Counted here are roughly 130,000 clones, over 75% occurring once; the ten biggest clones make up approximately 5%. The chain couples TRBV5-6 to TRBJ1-1; no clear D gene. Sequenced material: PBMCs. This clonotype was sampled from a man between 25 and 39 years old in good health and CMV-seronegative. The CDR3 here is CASSLGAREAFF. DNA of the CDR3: TGTGCCAGCAGCTTGGGAGCCCGTGAAGCTTTCTTT.